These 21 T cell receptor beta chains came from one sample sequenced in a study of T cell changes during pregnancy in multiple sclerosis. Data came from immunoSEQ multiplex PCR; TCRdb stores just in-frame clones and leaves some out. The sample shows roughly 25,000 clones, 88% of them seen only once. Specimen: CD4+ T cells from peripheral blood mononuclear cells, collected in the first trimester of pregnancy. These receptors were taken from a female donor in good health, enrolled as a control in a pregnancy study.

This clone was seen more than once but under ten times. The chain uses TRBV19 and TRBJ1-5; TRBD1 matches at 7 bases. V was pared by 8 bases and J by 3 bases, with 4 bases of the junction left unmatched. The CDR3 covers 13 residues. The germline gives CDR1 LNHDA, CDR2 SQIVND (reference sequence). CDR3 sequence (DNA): TGTGCCAGTGTTGGACAGGACAATCAGCCCCAGCATTTT. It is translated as CASVGQDNQPQHF.

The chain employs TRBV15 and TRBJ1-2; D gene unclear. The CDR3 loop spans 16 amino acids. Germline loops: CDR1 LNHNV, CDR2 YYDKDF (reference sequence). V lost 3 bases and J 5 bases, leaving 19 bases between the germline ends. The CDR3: CATSSHETGGWYGYTF. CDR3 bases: TGTGCCACCAGCAGCCATGAGACGGGTGGGTGGTATGGCTACACCTTC.

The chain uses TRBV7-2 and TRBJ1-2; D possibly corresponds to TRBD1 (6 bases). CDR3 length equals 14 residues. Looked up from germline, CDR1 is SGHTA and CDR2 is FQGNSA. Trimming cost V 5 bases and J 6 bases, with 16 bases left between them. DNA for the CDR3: TGTGCCAGCAGCCCCTGGGGCAGGGGAGATGGCTACACCTTC. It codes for CASSPWGRGDGYTF.

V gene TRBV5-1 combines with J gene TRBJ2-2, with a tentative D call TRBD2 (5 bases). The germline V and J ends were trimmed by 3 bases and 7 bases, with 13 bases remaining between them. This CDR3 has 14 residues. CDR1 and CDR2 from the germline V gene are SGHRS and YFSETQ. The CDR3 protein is CASSSTQADGELFF. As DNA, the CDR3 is TGCGCCAGCAGCTCCACACAAGCGGACGGGGAGCTGTTTTTT.

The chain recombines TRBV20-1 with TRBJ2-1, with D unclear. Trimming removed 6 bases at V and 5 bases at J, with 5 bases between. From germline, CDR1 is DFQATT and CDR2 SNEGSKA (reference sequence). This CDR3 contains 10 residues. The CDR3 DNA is TGCAGTGCACTCCACAATGAGCAGTTCTTC. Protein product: CSALHNEQFF.

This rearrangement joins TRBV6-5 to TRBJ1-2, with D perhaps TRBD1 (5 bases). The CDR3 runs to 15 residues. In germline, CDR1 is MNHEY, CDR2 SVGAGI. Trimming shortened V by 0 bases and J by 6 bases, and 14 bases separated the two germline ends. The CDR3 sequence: CASSYSIRVLDGYTF. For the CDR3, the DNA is TGTGCCAGCAGTTACTCGATCAGGGTTTTAGATGGCTACACCTTC.

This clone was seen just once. DNA of the CDR3: TGTGCCAGCAATTTAGACAGGGGATACTACGAGCAGTACTTC. Its translation: CASNLDRGYYEQYF. The chain is built from TRBV2 and TRBJ2-7; TRBD1 matches 8 bases. CDR3 size: 14 residues. The germline V gene encodes CDR1 SNHLY and CDR2 FYNNEI. The trim removed 7 bases at V and 3 bases at J, leaving 8 bases unmatched.

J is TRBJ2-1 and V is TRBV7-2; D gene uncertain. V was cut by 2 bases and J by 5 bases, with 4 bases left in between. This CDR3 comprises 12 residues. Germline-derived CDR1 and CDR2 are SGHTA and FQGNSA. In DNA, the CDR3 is TGTGCCAGCAGCTTACCGGACAATGAGCAGTTCTTC. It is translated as CASSLPDNEQFF. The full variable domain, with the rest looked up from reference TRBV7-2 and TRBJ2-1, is GAGVSQSPSNKVTEKGKDVELRCDPISGHTALYWYRQSLGQGLEFLIYFQGNSAPDKSGLPSDRFSAERTGGSVSTLTIQRTQQEDSAVYLCASSLPDNEQFFGPGTRLTVL.

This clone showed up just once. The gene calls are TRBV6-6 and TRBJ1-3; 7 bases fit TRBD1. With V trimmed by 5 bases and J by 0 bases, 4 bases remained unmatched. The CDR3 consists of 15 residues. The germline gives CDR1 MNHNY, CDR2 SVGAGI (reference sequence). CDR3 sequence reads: CASSRGQRSGNTIYF. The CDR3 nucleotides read TGTGCCAGCAGTCGGGGACAGCGCTCTGGAAACACCATATATTTT.

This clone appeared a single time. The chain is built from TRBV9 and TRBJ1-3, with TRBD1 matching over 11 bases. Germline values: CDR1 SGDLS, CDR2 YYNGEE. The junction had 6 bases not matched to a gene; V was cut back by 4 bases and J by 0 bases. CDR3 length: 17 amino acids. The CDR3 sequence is CASSPGQGALSGNTIYF. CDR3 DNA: TGTGCCAGCAGCCCCGGACAGGGGGCCCTCTCTGGAAACACCATATATTTT.

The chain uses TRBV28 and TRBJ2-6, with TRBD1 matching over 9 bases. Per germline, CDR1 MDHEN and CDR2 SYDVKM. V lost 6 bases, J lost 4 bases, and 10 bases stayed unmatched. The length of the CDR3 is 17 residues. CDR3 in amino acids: CASSSTGGAPGANVLTF. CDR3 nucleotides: TGTGCCAGCAGCTCAACAGGGGGCGCTCCCGGGGCCAACGTCCTGACTTTC.

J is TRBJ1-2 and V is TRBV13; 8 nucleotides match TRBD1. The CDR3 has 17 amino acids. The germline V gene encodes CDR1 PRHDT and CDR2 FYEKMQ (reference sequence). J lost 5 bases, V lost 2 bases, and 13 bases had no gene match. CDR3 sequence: CASSLWQGATNPYGYTF. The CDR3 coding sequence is TGTGCCAGCAGCTTATGGCAGGGGGCCACTAATCCATATGGCTACACCTTC.

CDR3 protein: CASNRGTDIATNEKLFF. For the CDR3, the DNA is TGTGCCAGTAACCGGGGGACAGACATTGCAACTAATGAAAAACTGTTTTTT. This sequence joins TRBV19 and TRBJ1-4, with TRBD1 matching over 7 bases. Germline CDR1 reads LNHDA; CDR2 reads SQIVND (reference sequence). Trimming took 7 bases from V and 0 from J; bases not matched to a gene: 11. The CDR3 contains 17 residues.

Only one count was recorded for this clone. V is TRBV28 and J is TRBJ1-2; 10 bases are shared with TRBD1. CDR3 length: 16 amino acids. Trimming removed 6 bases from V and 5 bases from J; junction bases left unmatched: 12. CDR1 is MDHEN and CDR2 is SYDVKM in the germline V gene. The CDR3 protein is CASRPVGQGMGYGYTF. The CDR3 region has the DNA TGTGCCAGCAGGCCAGTGGGACAGGGGATGGGGTATGGCTACACCTTC.

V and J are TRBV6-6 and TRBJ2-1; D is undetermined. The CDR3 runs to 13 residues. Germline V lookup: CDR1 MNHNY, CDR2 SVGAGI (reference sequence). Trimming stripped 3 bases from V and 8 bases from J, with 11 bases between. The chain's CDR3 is CASSYSIVYEQFF. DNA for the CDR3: TGTGCCAGCAGTTATTCGATAGTTTATGAGCAGTTCTTC.

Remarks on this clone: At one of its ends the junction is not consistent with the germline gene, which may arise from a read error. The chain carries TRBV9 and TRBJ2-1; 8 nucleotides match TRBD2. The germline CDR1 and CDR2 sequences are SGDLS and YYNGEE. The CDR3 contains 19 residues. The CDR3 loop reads CASSVGHTTGTRTYDEQFF. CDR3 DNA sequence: TGTGCCAGCAGCGTAGGACACACTACCGGGACTAGGACCTACGATGAGCAGTTCTTC.

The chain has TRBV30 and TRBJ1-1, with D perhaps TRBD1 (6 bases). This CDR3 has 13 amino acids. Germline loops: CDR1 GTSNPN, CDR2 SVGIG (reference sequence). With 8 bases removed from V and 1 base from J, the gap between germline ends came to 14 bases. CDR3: CARHDRRNTEAFF. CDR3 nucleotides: TGTGCCCGCCATGACAGGCGGAACACTGAAGCTTTCTTT.

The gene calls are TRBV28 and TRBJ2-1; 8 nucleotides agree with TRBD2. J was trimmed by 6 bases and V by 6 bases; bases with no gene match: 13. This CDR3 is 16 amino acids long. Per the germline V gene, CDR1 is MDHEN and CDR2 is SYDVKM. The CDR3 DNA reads TGTGCCAGCAGCCCTCAAGGGCTAGCGGGCTCCAATGAGCAGTTCTTC. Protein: CASSPQGLAGSNEQFF. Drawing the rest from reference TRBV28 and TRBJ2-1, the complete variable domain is DVKVTQSSRYLVKRTGEKVFLECVQDMDHENMFWYRQDPGLGLRLIYFSYDVKMKEKGDIPEGYSVSREKKERFSLILESASTNQTSMYLCASSPQGLAGSNEQFFGPGTRLTVL.

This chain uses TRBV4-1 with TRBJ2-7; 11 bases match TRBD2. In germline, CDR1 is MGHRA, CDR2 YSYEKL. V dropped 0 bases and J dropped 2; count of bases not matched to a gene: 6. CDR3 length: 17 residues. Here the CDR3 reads CASSQESLAGGPYEQYF. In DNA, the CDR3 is TGCGCCAGCAGCCAAGAATCCCTAGCGGGAGGTCCCTACGAGCAGTACTTC.

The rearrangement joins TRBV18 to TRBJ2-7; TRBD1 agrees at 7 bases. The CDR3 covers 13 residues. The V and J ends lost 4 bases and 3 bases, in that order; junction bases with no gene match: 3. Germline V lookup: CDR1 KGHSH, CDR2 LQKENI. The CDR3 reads CASSLGQNYEQYF. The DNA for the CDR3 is TGTGCCAGCTCACTGGGACAGAACTACGAGCAGTACTTC.

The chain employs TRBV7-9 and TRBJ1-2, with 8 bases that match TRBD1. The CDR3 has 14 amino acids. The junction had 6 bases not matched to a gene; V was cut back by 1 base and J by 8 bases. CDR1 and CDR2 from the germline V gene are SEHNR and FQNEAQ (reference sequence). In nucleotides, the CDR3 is TGTGCCAGCAGCTTAGGCGACAGGGGTCTAGGCTACACCTTC. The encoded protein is CASSLGDRGLGYTF.